The source of this T cell receptor (beta chain) is a study of blood T cell repertoires in COVID-19. TCRdb's copy holds only in-frame clones and misses some; the assay was immunoSEQ multiplex PCR. The sample lists 200,000 to 250,000 clones, 86% occurring once. This CDR3 is 15 amino acids long. Germline CDR1 reads MNHEY; CDR2 reads SMNVEV (reference sequence). The V gene lost 2 bases and the J gene lost 6 bases, with 11 bases spanning the gap. The receptor's source is a middle-aged woman with acute COVID-19. The specimen sequenced was PBMCs or T cells enriched from blood (not recorded which). The chain recombines TRBV27 with TRBJ1-6; D may be TRBD1 (5 bases). This chain's CDR3 is CASSLQGWGNSPLHF. The CDR3 bases are TGTGCCAGCAGTTTACAGGGCTGGGGTAATTCACCCCTCCACTTT.